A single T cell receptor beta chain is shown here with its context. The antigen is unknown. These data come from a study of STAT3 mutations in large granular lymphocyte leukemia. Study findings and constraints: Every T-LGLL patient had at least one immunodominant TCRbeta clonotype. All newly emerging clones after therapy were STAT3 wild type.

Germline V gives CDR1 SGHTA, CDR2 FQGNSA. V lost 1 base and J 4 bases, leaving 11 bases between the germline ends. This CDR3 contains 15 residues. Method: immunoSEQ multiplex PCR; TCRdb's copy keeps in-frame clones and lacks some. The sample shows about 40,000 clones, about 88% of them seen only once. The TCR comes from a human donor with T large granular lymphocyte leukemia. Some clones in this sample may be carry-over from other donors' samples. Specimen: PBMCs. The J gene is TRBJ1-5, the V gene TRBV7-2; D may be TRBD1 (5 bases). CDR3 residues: CASSLGIGANQPQHF. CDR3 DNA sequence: TGTGCCAGCAGCTTAGGTATCGGGGCAAATCAGCCCCAGCATTTT. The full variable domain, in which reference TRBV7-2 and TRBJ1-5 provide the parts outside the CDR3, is GAGVSQSPSNKVTEKGKDVELRCDPISGHTALYWYRQSLGQGLEFLIYFQGNSAPDKSGLPSDRFSAERTGGSVSTLTIQRTQQEDSAVYLCASSLGIGANQPQHFGDGTRLSIL.